These 26 T cell receptor beta chains share one sample of origin, sequenced in a study of blood T cell repertoires in COVID-19. Some clones are missing from TCRdb's copy, which holds only in-frame ones; the method was immunoSEQ multiplex PCR. The sample lists about 79,000 clones, roughly 91% occurring once. Sample: peripheral blood. The source is a man aged 70-80 years with active or convalescent COVID-19.

This chain uses TRBV5-1 with TRBJ1-1; 10 bases line up with TRBD1. The CDR3 has 15 residues. The trim removed 0 bases at V and 4 bases at J, leaving 3 bases unmatched. Germline V gives CDR1 SGHRS, CDR2 YFSETQ. The CDR3 DNA reads TGCGCCAGCAGCTTGGACGGACAGGGGGGCACTGAAGCTTTCTTT. Its protein is CASSLDGQGGTEAFF.

The genes are TRBV25-1 and TRBJ1-1, with D maybe TRBD1 (6 bases). CDR1 and CDR2 (germline): MGHDK, SYGVNS. The germline V and J ends were trimmed by 5 bases and 9 bases, with 13 bases remaining between them. The CDR3 is made up of 12 amino acids. CDR3: CASSSGVLKAFF. As DNA, the CDR3 is TGTGCCAGCAGTTCAGGGGTTTTGAAAGCTTTCTTT.

The chain employs TRBV5-1 and TRBJ2-2, with 11 bases lining up with TRBD2. The CDR3 runs 16 residues. V gave up 9 bases and J gave up 10 bases; unmatched junction bases: 17. Germline V gene lookup returns CDR1 SGHRS and CDR2 YFSETQ. The DNA of the CDR3 is TGCGCCACCCAATCCGGGACTAGCGGTGTTTGGGCGGAGCTGTTTTTT. Translated: CATQSGTSGVWAELFF.

The chain employs TRBV18 and TRBJ2-7, with a possible D match to TRBD2 (6 bases). Between the trimmed V and J ends, which lost 2 bases and 3 bases, there was a span of 17 bases. The CDR3 has 16 amino acids. The germline CDR1 and CDR2 sequences are KGHSH and LQKENI. In DNA form, the CDR3 reads TGTGCCAGCTCACCAGCCCGGGGGATCAAAGACTACGAGCAGTACTTC. Its translation: CASSPARGIKDYEQYF.

V and J are TRBV15 and TRBJ2-7; D is unresolved. CDR3 size: 13 residues. Germline assignment: CDR1 LNHNV and CDR2 YYDKDF (reference sequence). Trimming removed 0 bases at V and 3 bases at J, with 6 bases between. CDR3 bases: TGTGCCACCAGCAGAGATAACAGCTACGAGCAGTACTTC. Amino acids: CATSRDNSYEQYF.

This rearrangement joins TRBV6-5 to TRBJ1-1; 7 bases fit TRBD1. V trimming: 1 base; J trimming: 4 bases; junction bases outside the gene matches: 3. The CDR3 loop spans 14 amino acids. The germline V gene encodes CDR1 MNHEY and CDR2 SVGAGI. The CDR3 loop reads CASSYLQGGTEAFF. Here the CDR3 DNA reads TGTGCCAGCAGTTACTTGCAGGGGGGCACTGAAGCTTTCTTT.

The V gene is TRBV7-2, the J gene TRBJ2-3; D call uncertain. The CDR3 loop spans 12 amino acids. V dropped 5 bases and J dropped 2 bases, with 5 bases sitting between them. In germline, CDR1 is SGHTA, CDR2 FQGNSA. CDR3 nucleotide sequence: TGTGCCAGCAGCGTTCTCACAGATACGCAGTATTTT. Amino acids: CASSVLTDTQYF.

The chain employs TRBV18 and TRBJ1-3; D unresolved. V was shortened by 2 bases and J by 0 bases, with 11 bases between the two germline ends. The CDR3 loop spans 16 amino acids. CDR1 and CDR2 (germline): KGHSH, LQKENI. In DNA, the CDR3 is TGTGCCAGCTCACCAAGTAGTGTTAGCTCTGGAAACACCATATATTTT. The encoded protein is CASSPSSVSSGNTIYF.

This sequence joins TRBV5-1 and TRBJ2-5; 7 bases fit TRBD2. Germline V gene data show CDR1 as SGHRS and CDR2 as YFSETQ. Losses at the gene ends were 1 base for V and 4 bases for J; bases not matched to a gene: 7. The CDR3 spans 15 residues. CDR3 in DNA: TGCGCCAGCAGCTTGAGCGCGGGAGTAGGAGAGACCCAGTACTTC. Translating it yields CASSLSAGVGETQYF.

V and J are TRBV7-9 and TRBJ2-7; unclear D gene. CDR3 length: 15 amino acids. V dropped 1 base and J dropped 1 base, with 11 bases sitting between them. Germline loops: CDR1 SEHNR, CDR2 FQNEAQ (reference sequence). CDR3: CASSLGDTLSYEQYF. CDR3 DNA: TGTGCCAGCAGCTTAGGAGACACCCTTTCCTACGAGCAGTACTTC.

The V gene is TRBV30, the J gene TRBJ2-5, with D hard to call. V shed 5 bases and J shed 1 base, with 11 bases lying between them. Germline V CDR1 and CDR2: GTSNPN, SVGIG (reference sequence). There are 13 residues in the CDR3. The DNA of the CDR3 is TGTGCCTGGTCAGTGTGGGCCCAAGAGACCCAGTACTTC. It codes for CAWSVWAQETQYF.

As for this clone: At one end the junction does not follow the germline gene, possibly because of a read error. Other DNA sequences in this sample translate to the same CDR3. The rearrangement joins TRBV4-1 to TRBJ2-4; perhaps TRBD1 as D (5 bases). Germline loops: CDR1 MGHRA, CDR2 YSYEKL. This CDR3 is built from 13 residues. For the CDR3, the DNA is TGCGCCAGCAGCCAAGCCGCCCAGGACATTCAGTACTTT. Translated: CASSQAAQDIQYF.

The rearrangement links TRBV5-1 to TRBJ1-1; 7 bases line up with TRBD1. The CDR3 sequence is 15 residues long. V lost 4 bases, J lost 0 bases, and 6 bases stayed unmatched. Germline loops: CDR1 SGHRS, CDR2 YFSETQ. The CDR3 DNA sequence: TGCGCCAGCAGCCCGGGACAGTTTTTGAACACTGAAGCTTTCTTT. The encoded protein is CASSPGQFLNTEAFF.

This clone was recorded only once. The CDR3 protein is CASSRPPQGTSGYTF. Here the CDR3 DNA reads TGTGCCAGCAGCAGACCCCCACAGGGCACGTCTGGCTACACCTTC. V usage is TRBV28 and J usage is TRBJ1-2; tentative D call: TRBD1 (6 bases). The V end was cut by 6 bases, the J end by 7 bases, with 21 bases between. Germline V CDR1 and CDR2: MDHEN, SYDVKM. This CDR3 is built from 15 residues.

V gene TRBV14 combines with J gene TRBJ1-1, with TRBD1 matching 9 bases. CDR1 is SGHDN, CDR2 FVKESK, per germline. Trimming took 2 bases from V and 6 from J; bases not matched to a gene: 4. The CDR3 totals 14 residues. The CDR3 protein is CASSQRDRVSEAFF. As DNA, the CDR3 is TGTGCCAGCAGCCAACGGGACAGGGTTTCTGAAGCTTTCTTT.

J is TRBJ1-5 and V is TRBV4-3; 7 nucleotides align to TRBD1. CDR3 length: 15 residues. Germline V lookup: CDR1 LGHNA, CDR2 YSLEER. With V trimmed by 4 bases and J by 5 bases, 8 bases remained unmatched. CDR3 DNA sequence: TGCGCCAGCAGCCGGACAGGCTCGGGGGATCAGCCCCAGCATTTT. Residues: CASSRTGSGDQPQHF.

The CDR3 sequence is CASSYGTGNTEAFF. Here the CDR3 DNA reads TGTGCCAGCAGTTACGGGACAGGGAACACTGAAGCTTTCTTT. The chain employs TRBV6-5 and TRBJ1-1; TRBD1 matches 8 bases. The CDR3 consists of 14 residues. Germline assignment: CDR1 MNHEY and CDR2 SVGAGI. V was clipped by 2 bases and J by 1 base; unmatched bases: 0.

This clone has only one observation. CDR3 DNA: TGTGCCAGCAGTTCCACCCTTAGGGGACAGCCCCAGCATTTT. Its translation is CASSSTLRGQPQHF. The chain is built from TRBV28 and TRBJ1-5, with a tentative D call TRBD1 (5 bases). The germline CDR1 and CDR2 sequences are MDHEN and SYDVKM. There are 14 residues in the CDR3. The V end lost 4 bases, the J end lost 7 bases, and 14 bases lay between the germline ends.

The chain employs TRBV18 and TRBJ1-2; 9 bases map to TRBD1. Per germline, CDR1 KGHSH and CDR2 LQKENI. Unmatched junction bases numbered 2, after V lost 4 bases and J lost 5 bases. The CDR3 is 13 amino acids. This CDR3 is CASSLGQGYGYTF. DNA for the CDR3: TGTGCCAGCTCACTGGGACAGGGTTATGGCTACACCTTC.

V and J are TRBV28 and TRBJ2-7; 9 nucleotides align to TRBD2. The germline V gene has CDR1 MDHEN and CDR2 SYDVKM. J gave up 3 bases and V 5 bases, and 8 bases lay outside the gene matches. This CDR3 spans 15 amino acids. The CDR3 here is CASSEVSGRLYEQYF. The DNA of the CDR3 is TGTGCCAGCAGTGAGGTGAGCGGGAGGCTCTACGAGCAGTACTTC.

The chain uses TRBV5-4 and TRBJ2-1; 9 bases match TRBD2. J gave up 4 bases and V 3 bases, and 8 bases lay outside the gene matches. In germline, CDR1 is SGHNT, CDR2 YYREEE (reference sequence). The CDR3 spans 16 residues. The CDR3 region is CASSSMTSGPYNEQFF. The CDR3 DNA reads TGTGCCAGCAGCTCCATGACTAGCGGACCTTACAATGAGCAGTTCTTC.

This chain joins TRBV30 and TRBJ2-1; D unclear. CDR1 is GTSNPN, CDR2 SVGIG, per germline (reference sequence). The CDR3 runs 13 residues. V lost 3 bases to trimming and J lost 0 bases, with 6 bases between them. DNA of the CDR3: TGTGCCTGGAGGGGCGCCTCCTACAATGAGCAGTTCTTC. It specifies CAWRGASYNEQFF. Using reference TRBV30 and TRBJ2-1 for the parts outside the CDR3, the full variable domain is SQTIHQWPATLVQPVGSPLSLECTVEGTSNPNLYWYRQAAGRGLQLLFYSVGIGQISSEVPQNLSASRPQDRQFILSSKKLLLSDSGFYLCAWRGASYNEQFFGPGTRLTVL.

The V and J genes are TRBV3-1 (or the pseudogene TRBV3-2) and TRBJ2-2, with 7 bases aligning to TRBD1. V was clipped by 5 bases and J by 3 bases; unmatched bases: 6. This CDR3 spans 15 amino acids. The germline gives CDR1 LGHDT, CDR2 YNNKEL (reference sequence). CDR3 protein: CASSSRDRYTGELFF. DNA for the CDR3: TGTGCCAGCAGCTCCCGGGACAGATACACCGGGGAGCTGTTTTTT.

The chain carries TRBV12-5 and TRBJ2-7; 11 bases map to TRBD2. CDR1 LGHNT and CDR2 FRNRAP come from the germline V gene. The CDR3 extends over 16 amino acids. V trimming: 5 bases; J trimming: 5 bases; junction bases outside the gene matches: 11. Here the CDR3 reads CASGPSVAGGWNEQYF. The CDR3 DNA reads TGTGCTAGTGGTCCCTCCGTAGCGGGAGGGTGGAACGAGCAGTACTTC. Full variable domain (missing parts from reference TRBV12-5 and TRBJ2-7): DARVTQTPRHKVTEMGQEVTMRCQPILGHNTVFWYRQTMMQGLELLAYFRNRAPLDDSGMPKDRFSAEMPDATLATLKIQPSEPRDSAVYFCASGPSVAGGWNEQYFGPGTRLTVT.

This clone was found a few times. J is TRBJ1-2 and V is TRBV5-1, with D perhaps TRBD1 (6 bases). Trimming stripped 4 bases from V and 4 bases from J, with 14 bases between. The CDR3 has 14 residues. Germline V lookup: CDR1 SGHRS, CDR2 YFSETQ. The CDR3 DNA reads as TGCGCCAGCAGCCTGAACCGGGACACCTATGGCTACACCTTC. Its protein product is CASSLNRDTYGYTF.

This clone was seen only a few times. This chain links TRBV5-1 with TRBJ1-2; 9 bases align to TRBD1. With 2 bases clipped from V and 3 bases from J, the junction kept 17 bases outside the gene matches. There are 19 residues in the CDR3. Germline CDR1 SGHRS, CDR2 YFSETQ. The CDR3 coding sequence is TGCGCCAGCAGCTTCCCGGCAACAGGGGGCAAGGTATCTCACTATGGCTACACCTTC. Its protein is CASSFPATGGKVSHYGYTF.